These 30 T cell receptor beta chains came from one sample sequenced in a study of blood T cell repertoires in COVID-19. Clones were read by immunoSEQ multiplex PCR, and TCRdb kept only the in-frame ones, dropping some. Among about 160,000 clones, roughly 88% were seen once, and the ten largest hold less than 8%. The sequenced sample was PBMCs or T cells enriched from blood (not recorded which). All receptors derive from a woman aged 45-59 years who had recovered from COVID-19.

In DNA, the CDR3 is TGTGCCAGCAGCTTAGCGGGGGGGACCGCCCCCAAGACCCAGTACTTC. Protein: CASSLAGGTAPKTQYF. V usage is TRBV5-4 and J usage is TRBJ2-5, with 10 bases lining up with TRBD2. After removal of 2 bases from V and 6 bases from J, the junction contained 10 bases not matched to a gene. The CDR3 contains 16 residues. Germline assignment: CDR1 SGHNT and CDR2 YYREEE (reference sequence). Variable domain in full (rest from reference TRBV5-4 and TRBJ2-5): ETGVTQSPTHLIKTRGQQVTLRCSSQSGHNTVSWYQQALGQGPQFIFQYYREEENGRGNFPPRFSGLQFPNYSSELNVNALELDDSALYLCASSLAGGTAPKTQYFGPGTRLLVL.

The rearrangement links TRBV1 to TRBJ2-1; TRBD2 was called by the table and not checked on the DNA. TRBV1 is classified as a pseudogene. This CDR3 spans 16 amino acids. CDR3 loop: CTSSRRGLAGFHEQFF. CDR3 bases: TGCACCAGCAGCCGGCGAGGACTAGCGGGGTTCCATGAGCAGTTCTTC.

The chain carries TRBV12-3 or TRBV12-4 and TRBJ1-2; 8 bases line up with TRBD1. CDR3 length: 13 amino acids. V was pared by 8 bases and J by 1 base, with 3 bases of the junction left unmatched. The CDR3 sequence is CASGTGDNYGYTF. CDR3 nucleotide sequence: TGTGCCAGCGGGACAGGAGATAACTATGGCTACACCTTC.

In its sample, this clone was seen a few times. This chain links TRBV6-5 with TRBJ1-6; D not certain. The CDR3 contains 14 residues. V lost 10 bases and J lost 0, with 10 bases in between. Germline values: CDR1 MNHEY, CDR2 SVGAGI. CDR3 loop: CATRSSSYNSPLHF. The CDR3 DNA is TGTGCCACTCGATCTAGCTCCTATAATTCACCCCTCCACTTT.

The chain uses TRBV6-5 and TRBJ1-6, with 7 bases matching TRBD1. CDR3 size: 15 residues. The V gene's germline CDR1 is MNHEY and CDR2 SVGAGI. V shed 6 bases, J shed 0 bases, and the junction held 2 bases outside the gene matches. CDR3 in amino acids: CASRQGSSYNSPLHF. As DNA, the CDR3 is TGTGCCAGCAGACAGGGGAGCTCCTATAATTCACCCCTCCACTTT.

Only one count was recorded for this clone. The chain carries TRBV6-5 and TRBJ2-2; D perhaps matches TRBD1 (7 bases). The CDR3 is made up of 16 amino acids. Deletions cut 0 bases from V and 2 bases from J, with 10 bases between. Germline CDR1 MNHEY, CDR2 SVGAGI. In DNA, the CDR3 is TGTGCCAGCAGTTACTCTGGAGGGGGCAACACCGGGGAGCTGTTTTTT. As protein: CASSYSGGGNTGELFF.

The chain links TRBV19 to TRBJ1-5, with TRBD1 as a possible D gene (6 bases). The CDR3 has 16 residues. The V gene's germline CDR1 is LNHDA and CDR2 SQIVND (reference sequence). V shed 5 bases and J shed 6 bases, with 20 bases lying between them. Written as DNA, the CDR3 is TGTGCCAGTAGTTTTCTACAGGGTGGGTTGAGTCAGCCCCAGCATTTT. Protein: CASSFLQGGLSQPQHF. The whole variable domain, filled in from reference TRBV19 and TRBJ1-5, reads DGGITQSPKYLFRKEGQNVTLSCEQNLNHDAMYWYRQDPGQGLRLIYYSQIVNDFQKGDIAEGYSVSREKKESFPLTVTSAQKNPTAFYLCASSFLQGGLSQPQHFGDGTRLSIL.

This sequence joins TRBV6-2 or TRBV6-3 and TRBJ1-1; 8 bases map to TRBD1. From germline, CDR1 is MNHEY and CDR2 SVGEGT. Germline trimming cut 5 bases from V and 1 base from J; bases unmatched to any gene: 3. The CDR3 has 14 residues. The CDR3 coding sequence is TGTGCCAGCAGTAGACAGGGGACGAACACTGAAGCTTTCTTT. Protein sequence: CASSRQGTNTEAFF.

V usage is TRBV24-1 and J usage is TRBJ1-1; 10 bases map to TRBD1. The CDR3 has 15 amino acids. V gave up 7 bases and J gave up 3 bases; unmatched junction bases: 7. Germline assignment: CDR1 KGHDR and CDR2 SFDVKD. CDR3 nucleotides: TGTGCCACCAGGCCAACCGGGACAGGGGACACTGAAGCTTTCTTT. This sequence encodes CATRPTGTGDTEAFF.

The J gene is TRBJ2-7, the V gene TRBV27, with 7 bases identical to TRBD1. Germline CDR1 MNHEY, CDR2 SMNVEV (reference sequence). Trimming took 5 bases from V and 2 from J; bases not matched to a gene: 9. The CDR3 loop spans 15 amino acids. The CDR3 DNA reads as TGTGCCAGCAGTCGCGCGACAGGGCCCACCTACGAGCAGTACTTC. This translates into CASSRATGPTYEQYF.

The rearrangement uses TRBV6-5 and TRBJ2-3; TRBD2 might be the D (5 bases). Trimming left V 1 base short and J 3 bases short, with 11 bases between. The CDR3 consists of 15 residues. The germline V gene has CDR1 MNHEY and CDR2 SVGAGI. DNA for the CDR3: TGTGCCAGCAGTTACTACGGGATAGGGACAGATACGCAGTATTTT. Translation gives CASSYYGIGTDTQYF.

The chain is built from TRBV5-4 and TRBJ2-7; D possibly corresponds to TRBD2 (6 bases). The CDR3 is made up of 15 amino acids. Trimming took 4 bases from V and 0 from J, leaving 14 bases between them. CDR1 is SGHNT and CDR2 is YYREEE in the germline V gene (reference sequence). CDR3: CASSRAGLRSYEQYF. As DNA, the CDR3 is TGTGCCAGCAGCCGCGCGGGGCTCCGCTCCTACGAGCAGTACTTC.

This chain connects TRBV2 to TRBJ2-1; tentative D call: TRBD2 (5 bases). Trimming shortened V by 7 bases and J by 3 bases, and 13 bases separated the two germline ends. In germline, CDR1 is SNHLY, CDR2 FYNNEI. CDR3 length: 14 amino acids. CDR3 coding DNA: TGTGCCAGCATGAGGGCAGGTAGCTACAATGAGCAGTTCTTC. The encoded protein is CASMRAGSYNEQFF.

CDR3 loop: CALLFGGSPLHF. Written as DNA, the CDR3 is TGTGCCCTATTGTTCGGGGGTTCACCCCTCCACTTT. The chain employs TRBV30 and TRBJ1-6; D is perhaps TRBD1 (5 bases). The germline V gene has CDR1 GTSNPN and CDR2 SVGIG (reference sequence). Trimming took off 8 bases at V and 9 bases at J, with 14 bases between the two ends. The CDR3 is made up of 12 amino acids.

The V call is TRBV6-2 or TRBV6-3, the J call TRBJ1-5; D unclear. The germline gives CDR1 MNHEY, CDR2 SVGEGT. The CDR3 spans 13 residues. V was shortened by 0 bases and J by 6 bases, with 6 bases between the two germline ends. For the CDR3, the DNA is TGTGCCAGCAGTTACTCGGTAGTTCAGCCCCAGCATTTT. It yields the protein CASSYSVVQPQHF.

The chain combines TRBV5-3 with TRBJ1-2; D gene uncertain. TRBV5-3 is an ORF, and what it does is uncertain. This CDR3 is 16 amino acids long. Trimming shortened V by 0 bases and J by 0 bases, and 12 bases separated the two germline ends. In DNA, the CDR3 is TGTGCCAGAAGCTTGGAGTCAGATAAAGCTAACTATGGCTACACCTTC. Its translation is CARSLESDKANYGYTF.

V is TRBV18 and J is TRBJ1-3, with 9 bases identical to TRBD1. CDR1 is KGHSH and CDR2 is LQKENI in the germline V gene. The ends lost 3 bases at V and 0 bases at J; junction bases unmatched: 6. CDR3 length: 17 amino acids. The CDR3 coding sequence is TGTGCCAGCTCACCCGCCGGGACAGGGTTCTCTGGAAACACCATATATTTT. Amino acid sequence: CASSPAGTGFSGNTIYF.

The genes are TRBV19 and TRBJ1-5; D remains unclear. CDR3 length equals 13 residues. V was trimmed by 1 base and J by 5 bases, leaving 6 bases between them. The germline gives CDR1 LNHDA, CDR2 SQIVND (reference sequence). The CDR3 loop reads CASSIASDQPQHF. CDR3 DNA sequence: TGTGCCAGTAGTATAGCAAGCGATCAGCCCCAGCATTTT.

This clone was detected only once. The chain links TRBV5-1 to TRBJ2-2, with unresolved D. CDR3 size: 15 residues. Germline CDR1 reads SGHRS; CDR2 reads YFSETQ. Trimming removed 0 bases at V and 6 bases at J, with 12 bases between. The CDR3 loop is CASSLASRQAGELFF. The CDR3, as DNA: TGCGCCAGCAGCTTGGCAAGTAGGCAGGCCGGGGAGCTGTTTTTT.

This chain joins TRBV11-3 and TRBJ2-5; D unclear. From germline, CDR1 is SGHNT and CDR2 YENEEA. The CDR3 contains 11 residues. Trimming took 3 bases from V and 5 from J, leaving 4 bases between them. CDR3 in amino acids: CASSFSETQYF. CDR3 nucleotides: TGTGCCAGCAGCTTTTCGGAGACCCAGTACTTC.

The CDR3 DNA follows: TGTGCCACCCAGATCCCCTACAGGGGAGGCACTGAAGCTTTCTTT. Encoded protein: CATQIPYRGGTEAFF. The J gene is TRBJ1-1, the V gene TRBV7-6; 7 nucleotides match TRBD1. Germline CDR1 reads SGHVS; CDR2 reads FNYEAQ. The V gene end was trimmed by 10 bases and the J gene end by 4 bases; junction bases not matched to a gene: 15. The CDR3 has 15 residues.

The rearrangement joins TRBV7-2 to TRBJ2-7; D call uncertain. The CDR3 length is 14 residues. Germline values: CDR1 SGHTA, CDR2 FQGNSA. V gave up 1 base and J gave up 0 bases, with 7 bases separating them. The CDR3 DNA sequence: TGTGCCAGCAGCTTAGACAGTTACTCCTACGAGCAGTACTTC. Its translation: CASSLDSYSYEQYF.

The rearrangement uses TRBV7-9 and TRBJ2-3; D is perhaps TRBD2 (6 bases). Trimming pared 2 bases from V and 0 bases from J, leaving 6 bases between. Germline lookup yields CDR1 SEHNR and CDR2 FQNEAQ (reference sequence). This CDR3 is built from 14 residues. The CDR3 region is CASSLRGSTDTQYF. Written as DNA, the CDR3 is TGTGCCAGCAGCTTACGGGGGAGCACAGATACGCAGTATTTT.

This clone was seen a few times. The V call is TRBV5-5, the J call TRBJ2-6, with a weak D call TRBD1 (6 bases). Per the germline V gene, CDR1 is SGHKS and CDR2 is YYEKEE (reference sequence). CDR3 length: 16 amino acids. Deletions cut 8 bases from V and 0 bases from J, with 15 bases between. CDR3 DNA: TGTGCCAGTACAGGGAGTTTTAACTCTGGGGCCAACGTCCTGACTTTC. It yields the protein CASTGSFNSGANVLTF.

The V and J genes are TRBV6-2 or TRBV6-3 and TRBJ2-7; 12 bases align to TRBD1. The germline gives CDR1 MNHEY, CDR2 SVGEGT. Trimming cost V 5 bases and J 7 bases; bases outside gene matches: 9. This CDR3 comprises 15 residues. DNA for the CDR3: TGTGCCAGCAGTCGCCCCGGGACAGGGGGCGGTGAGCAGTACTTC. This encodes CASSRPGTGGGEQYF.

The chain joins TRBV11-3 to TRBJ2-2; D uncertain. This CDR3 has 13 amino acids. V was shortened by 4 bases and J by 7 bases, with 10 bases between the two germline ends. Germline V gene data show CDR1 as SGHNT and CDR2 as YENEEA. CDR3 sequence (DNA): TGTGCCAGCAGCTCGCCTGCTAACGGGGAGCTGTTTTTT. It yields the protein CASSSPANGELFF.

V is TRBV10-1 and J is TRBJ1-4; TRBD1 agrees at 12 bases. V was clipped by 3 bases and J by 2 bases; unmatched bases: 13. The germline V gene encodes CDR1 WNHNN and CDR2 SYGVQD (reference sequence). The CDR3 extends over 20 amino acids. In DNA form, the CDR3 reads TGCGCCAGCAGTGACCAAGGCCGGGACAGGGGGCAGGGGACTAATGAAAAACTGTTTTTT. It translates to CASSDQGRDRGQGTNEKLFF.

CDR3 sequence: CASSGQGLMTEAFF. The CDR3 nucleotides read TGTGCCAGCAGCGGACAGGGGCTTATGACTGAAGCTTTCTTT. This rearrangement joins TRBV11-3 to TRBJ1-1; TRBD1 agrees at 9 bases. J was trimmed by 5 bases and V by 5 bases; bases with no gene match: 6. CDR1 and CDR2 from the germline V gene are SGHNT and YENEEA. The CDR3 spans 14 residues.

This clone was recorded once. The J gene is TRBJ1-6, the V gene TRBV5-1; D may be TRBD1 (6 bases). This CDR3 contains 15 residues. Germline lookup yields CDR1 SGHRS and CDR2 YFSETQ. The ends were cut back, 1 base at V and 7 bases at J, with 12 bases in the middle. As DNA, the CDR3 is TGCGCCAGCAGCTTGCATTCCCAGGGGAATTCACCCCTCCACTTT. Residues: CASSLHSQGNSPLHF.

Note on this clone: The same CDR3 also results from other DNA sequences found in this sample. CDR3 sequence reads: CASSPADYEQYF. DNA of the CDR3: TGTGCCAGCTCACCGGCGGACTACGAGCAGTACTTC. This sequence joins TRBV18 and TRBJ2-7; no clear D. Germline CDR1 KGHSH, CDR2 LQKENI. This CDR3 has 12 amino acids. Trimming removed 3 bases from V and 3 bases from J, with 6 bases in between.